This T cell receptor (beta chain) was recorded in a study of CD8+CD57+ T cells in acquired aplastic anemia. Background on the study: An average of approximately 3.2 ug of DNA was obtained from sorted CD4+ and CD8+ cells. Study-wide points: In CD8+ cells, Simpson's diversity showed no significant difference between patients and controls.

The study profiled TCR beta VDJ and CDR3 using genomic DNA as template. In TCRdb, the reads were re-called with MiXCR into one record per CDR3 protein. Of around 180,000 distinct CDR3 sequences listed, 63% are singletons. On this clonotype itself: Antigen: not known.

This CDR3 spans 12 amino acids. Germline V gene data show CDR1 as SGHTA and CDR2 as FQGNSA. With 5 bases removed from V and 10 bases from J, the gap between germline ends came to 12 bases. This receptor was obtained from a human donor in good health. Sample: sorted CD4+, CD8+, or CD8+CD57+ T cells (not recorded which) from PBMCs. The chain uses TRBV7-2 and TRBJ2-1; D ambiguous. The CDR3 nucleotides read TGTGCCAGCAGCCCCCTTGTCGGGGAGCAGTTCTTC. It specifies CASSPLVGEQFF.